This T cell receptor (beta chain) was profiled in a study of blood T cell repertoires in COVID-19. As for the study in general: Italy, Spain and the United States were the sources of the convalescent and acute COVID-19 samples. Sources were T cells, B-cell-depleted T cells, or PBMCs; the material itself was cDNA or gDNA.

Looked up from germline, CDR1 is MNHNS and CDR2 is SASEGT. V gave up 4 bases and J gave up 0 bases; unmatched junction bases: 5. The CDR3 loop spans 17 amino acids. Authors' data handling: Counts of nucleated cells, estimated from reference gene primer amplification, were obtained. The table came from immunoSEQ multiplex PCR; TCRdb's copy has only in-frame clones and leaves some out. The DNA was the basis for D and trimming; V, J and clone size are from that table. The top ten clones hold over 4% of a sample with approximately 150,000 clones, about 84% of them seen once. This clonotype originated in a woman in her forties or fifties with acute or convalescent COVID-19. The sample was peripheral blood. The rearrangement links TRBV6-1 to TRBJ1-5, with 11 bases lining up with TRBD1. The CDR3, as DNA: TGTGCCAGCAGTGGGGACAGGGGGTATAATAGCAATCAGCCCCAGCATTTT. Amino acids: CASSGDRGYNSNQPQHF.